The present TCR beta chain was sequenced within a study of blood T cell repertoires in COVID-19 (TCRdb year 2020). Study-wide context: The collaborator samples originated in the United States, Italy and Spain and spanned the acute and convalescent phases of COVID-19. The prospective study material was composed of cDNA or gDNA derived from T cells, B-cell-depleted T cells, or PBMCs. The dataset comprised deeply sampled blood TCRbeta repertoires from subjects exposed to, actively infected with, or recovered from COVID-19. The repertoires were made available in a free public database intended to serve as a resource for research on the immune response to SARS-CoV-2. The samples were drawn from the first 160 participants of the ongoing ImmuneRACE study and from 1,254 subjects provided by 6 global collaborators. The sample metadata nearly always contained a de-identified subject ID, COVID-19 status, age in years and sex. HLA class I and class II types, where available, came from metadata supplied by the sample provider rather than from assay-based typing. Results the study describes overall, beyond this receptor: The quantity of clinical and demographic metadata differed by source and by participant and was supplied without curation.

The immunoSEQ Assay, a bias-controlled multiplex PCR, was used to amplify TCRbeta CDR3 regions from genomic DNA. The source study handled its data this way. Within the assay, amplification of reference gene primers was used to estimate how many nucleated cells each sample contained. Sequence reads were collapsed and filtered to measure the absolute abundance of every unique TCRbeta CDR3 rearrangement. For each sample, productive Simpson clonality was calculated as the square root of Simpson's diversity index over productive rearrangements. The table was pulled from immuneACCESS by TCRdb, which kept in-frame rearrangements only. Such tables lose some clones; where checked, under half of the loss comes from unresolved V genes, and the rest has no known cause. That table gives V, J and clone size, and the DNA gave D and trimming. A total of under 200,000 clones appear in this sample, roughly nine tenths of them only once. Jointly, the top ten make up 2.1% of the sample.

As for this clone: Its specific antigen is unknown. No much larger clone is present one base from it, and per-base qualities are unavailable.

Whole blood was collected in K2EDTA tubes by collaborating institutions according to the institutions' own protocols. Collaborator samples were shipped for TCRbeta analysis as frozen whole blood, isolated PBMCs, or DNA extracted from either sample type. Reading from cysteine to phenylalanine, the CDR3 counts 15 amino acids. The sequence is cut down to CDR3 DNA, 45 bases in frame from base 1. Compared with germline, V lacks 2 bases and J lacks 6 bases; bases without a gene match: 7. As encoded in the germline V gene, CDR1 is MNHNS while CDR2 is SASEGT. The sequence is built from TRBV6-1 and TRBJ1-5; 7 middle bases align to TRBD1. Source material: peripheral blood. The sequence was collected from a man in his 70s with active or convalescent COVID-19. The DNA sequence is as follows: TGTGCCAGCAGTGAACGGGCAGGGGGTAGTCAGCCCCAGCATTTT. Protein translation: CASSERAGGSQPQHF.